The rows below give T cell receptor beta chains drawn from one sample of a study of T cell responses to AZD1222 COVID-19 vaccine. Assay used: immunoSEQ multiplex PCR; TCRdb lists only in-frame clones, some missing. Found here are 100,000 to 150,000 clones, over 80% of them singletons; the top ten hold 1.1%. Sequencing was performed on peripheral blood, taken on day 0 of AZD1222 vaccination. The receptor set was obtained from an adult in good health. Each CDR3 is given with its conserved first and last residue. The order of the fields is V gene, D gene, CDR3 protein. The D gene is left open where the match is weak.

V gene: TRBV2; D gene: NA; CDR3 protein: CASRERTGNNSPLHF
V gene: TRBV7-6; D gene: TRBD2; CDR3 protein: CASSLVAGVSYNEQFF
V gene: TRBV28; D gene: NA; CDR3 protein: CASSVVPGRGRYEQYF
V gene: TRBV28; D gene: TRBD1; CDR3 protein: CASSDPTGRHYNEQFF
V gene: TRBV19; D gene: TRBD1; CDR3 protein: CASSTKAGTGGRGNQPQHF
V gene: TRBV20-1; D gene: TRBD1; CDR3 protein: CSASRDSRNNSPLHF
V gene: TRBV7-9; D gene: TRBD1; CDR3 protein: CASSSWDRGDTIYF
V gene: TRBV6-6; D gene: TRBD2; CDR3 protein: CASSPGLAGNTGELFF
V gene: TRBV7-3; D gene: NA; CDR3 protein: CASSLMASVDEQFF
V gene: TRBV5-1; D gene: NA; CDR3 protein: CASSLATAGNYGYTF
V gene: TRBV19; D gene: NA; CDR3 protein: CASSGSRGQPQHF
V gene: TRBV18; D gene: NA; CDR3 protein: CASSPGTGSYEQYF
V gene: TRBV7-8; D gene: TRBD2; CDR3 protein: CASSPGLAGALKIETQYF
V gene: TRBV5-6; D gene: TRBD1; CDR3 protein: CASSTDRALNEQYF
V gene: TRBV30; D gene: NA; CDR3 protein: CAWEKGVRETQYF
V gene: TRBV12-2; D gene: NA; CDR3 protein: CASRPPIQYF
V gene: TRBV2; D gene: NA; CDR3 protein: CATSSKGTGELFF
V gene: TRBV10-3; D gene: NA; CDR3 protein: CATSKSSYNEQFF
V gene: TRBV18; D gene: NA; CDR3 protein: CASSPVGEYEQYF
V gene: TRBV7-9; D gene: NA; CDR3 protein: CASSLQETQYF
V gene: TRBV19; D gene: NA; CDR3 protein: CATNLGSAYEQYF
V gene: TRBV6-1; D gene: NA; CDR3 protein: CASSEAGYEQYF
V gene: TRBV18; D gene: NA; CDR3 protein: CASSPGREQYF
V gene: TRBV28; D gene: NA; CDR3 protein: CASSPTGNTEAFF
V gene: TRBV28; D gene: NA; CDR3 protein: CASNNWYEQYF
V gene: TRBV5-1; D gene: NA; CDR3 protein: CASSSGPRARSGEQYF
V gene: TRBV5-4; D gene: NA; CDR3 protein: CASSLGTENYGYTF
V gene: TRBV5-1; D gene: TRBD1; CDR3 protein: CASSLDRGTSYEQYF
V gene: TRBV5-1; D gene: NA; CDR3 protein: CASSQQTGANVLTF
V gene: TRBV5-4; D gene: NA; CDR3 protein: CASSAPRQGGEQYF
V gene: TRBV2; D gene: NA; CDR3 protein: CASSEEARMNTEAFF
V gene: TRBV27; D gene: NA; CDR3 protein: CASSLFDGYEQYF
V gene: TRBV13; D gene: TRBD2; CDR3 protein: CASSRGTSGRNTGELFF
V gene: TRBV28; D gene: NA; CDR3 protein: CASRSTTVGYAQPQHF
V gene: TRBV5-1; D gene: TRBD2; CDR3 protein: CASSLLPGGPGTYNEQFF
V gene: TRBV7-3; D gene: NA; CDR3 protein: CASSLGHSYNEQFF
V gene: TRBV29-1; D gene: TRBD1; CDR3 protein: CSVEGTTGGWETQYF
V gene: TRBV4-1; D gene: TRBD2; CDR3 protein: CASSHQGLAVPYEQYF
V gene: TRBV10-3; D gene: NA; CDR3 protein: CAISSRGTQANTEAFF
V gene: TRBV29-1; D gene: TRBD1; CDR3 protein: CSVEEQTGATNYGYTF
V gene: TRBV5-1; D gene: NA; CDR3 protein: CASSFQSETQYF
V gene: TRBV20-1; D gene: NA; CDR3 protein: CSASFISRGELFF